The 2 T cell receptor beta chains below all came from one sample that was sequenced in a study of T cell clones after liver transplantation. Method: immunoSEQ multiplex PCR; TCRdb's copy keeps in-frame clones and lacks some. The sample has under 150,000 clones; approximately 90% are singletons. This material consisted of CD4+ T cells from blood, taken 12 months after liver transplant. The receptors come from a human patient who received a liver transplant. The graft donor may have contributed some T cells.

The V gene is TRBV4-2, the J gene TRBJ1-4; the D gene is possibly TRBD1 (6 bases). The CDR3 covers 15 residues. Germline CDR1 reads LGHNA; CDR2 reads YNFKEQ. The germline V and J ends were trimmed by 8 bases and 11 bases, with 24 bases remaining between them. This chain's CDR3 is CASQRGQGGGEKLFF. The DNA for the CDR3 is TGTGCCAGCCAACGGGGGCAGGGCGGAGGGGAGAAACTGTTTTTT.

This sequence joins TRBV11-2 and TRBJ2-2, with TRBD2 identical over 8 bases. Germline V gene data show CDR1 as SGHAT and CDR2 as FQNNGV. V lost 5 bases, J lost 3 bases, and 5 bases stayed unmatched. The CDR3 is made up of 15 amino acids. In DNA, the CDR3 is TGTGCCAGCAGCCTCGAGCGGGAGCACACCGGGGAGCTGTTTTTT. This codes for CASSLEREHTGELFF.